This T cell receptor (beta chain) was sequenced in a study of blood T cell repertoires in COVID-19. Method: immunoSEQ multiplex PCR; TCRdb's copy keeps in-frame clones and lacks some. The repertoire holds a few hundred thousand clones, approximately 77% seen once, with 3.6% in the top ten. Germline CDR1 reads SGHNT; CDR2 reads YYREEE (reference sequence). The J segment lost 6 bases and the V segment lost 4 bases, leaving 9 bases of the junction unmatched. The CDR3 is 16 amino acids. The TCR sequence derives from a woman aged 80 or over with acute or convalescent COVID-19. Sequenced material: peripheral blood. The rearrangement links TRBV5-4 to TRBJ2-1; TRBD2 aligns across 11 bases. The CDR3 is CASSPPTSGASNEQFF. CDR3 in DNA: TGTGCCAGCAGCCCGCCGACTAGCGGGGCTTCCAATGAGCAGTTCTTC.